Sequencing of this T cell receptor (beta chain) was carried out in a study of T cell responses to AZD1222 COVID-19 vaccine. Study-wide context: Pooled samples include second doses given at about 4 or 12 weeks. General study points: Repertoires were sampled only after the peak T cell response. When two AZD1222 doses had been given, Spike-specific TCR breadth and depth rose. Spike regions recognized by vaccine-associated CD4 TCRs spanned the protein, led by 160-218 and 743-854.

Sequencing was performed with immunoSEQ multiplex PCR; in TCRdb, only in-frame clones are kept and a portion is missing. The sample shows about 100,000 clones, 88% of them seen only once. CDR1 is LNHDA and CDR2 is SQIVND in the germline V gene (reference sequence). V was shortened by 6 bases and J by 1 base, with 12 bases between the two germline ends. The CDR3 sequence is 14 residues long. Notes on this clone: Its antigen is unidentified.

The V call is TRBV19, the J call TRBJ1-1; a possible D gene is TRBD1 (5 bases). The sample consisted of peripheral blood, taken on day 0 of AZD1222 vaccination. The receptor was derived from an adult in good health. The CDR3 region is CASSHDSPNTEAFF. CDR3 coding DNA: TGTGCCAGTAGCCACGACAGTCCGAACACTGAAGCTTTCTTT.